This T cell receptor beta chain appears in the sequencing data of a study of shared clonotypes between healthy human individuals. The CDR3 extends over 15 amino acids. The germline V gene encodes CDR1 SGHNT and CDR2 YYREEE (reference sequence). V dropped 3 bases and J dropped 5; count of bases not matched to a gene: 6. Genomic DNA (from each subset) was split evenly across several immunoSEQ plates. Repertoires were generated with immunoSEQ multiplex PCR, while TCRdb's copy carries only in-frame clones and drops some. The sample comprises about 2.4 million clones, 93% of which are singletons, and 0.35% to 0.45% rests with the top ten.

The chain combines TRBV5-4 with TRBJ2-1; the match to TRBD1 covers 9 bases. The receptor was derived from a young man in good health. Some clones in this sample may be carry-over from other donors' samples. Specimen: naive CD4+ T cells from PBMCs. Subset meaning: CD45RA+ positively selected. The CDR3 coding sequence is TGTGCCAGCAGCTCCACCGGGACAGGGAACAATGAGCAGTTCTTC. Translating gives CASSSTGTGNNEQFF.